This T cell receptor beta chain originates from a study of T cells after yellow fever vaccination. Whole-study context: The authors prepared low-cell-number fractions using SMART-Seq v4 Ultra Low Input.

The CDR3 has 12 amino acids. Trimming took off 8 bases at V and 8 bases at J, with 12 bases between the two ends. Germline CDR1 LGHNA, CDR2 YSLEER. This clonotype was recorded at least ten times. TCRdb redid the calling of the 5' RACE reads with MiXCR, one entry per CDR3 protein. This table holds more than 300,000 distinct CDR3 sequences, approximately 4% found once. The sequenced sample was PBMCs, obtained 15 days after the yellow fever booster vaccination. The receptor's source is a man younger than 35 who received the YFV17D yellow fever vaccine. The rearrangement links TRBV4-3 to TRBJ1-4; no clear D gene. DNA for the CDR3: TGCGCCAGCGGACCGGGGAGAGAAAAACTGTTTTTT. This codes for CASGPGREKLFF.